The TCR beta chain described here comes from a study of blood T cell repertoires in COVID-19. For the study at large: Sites in the United States, Italy and Spain provided acute and convalescent COVID-19 samples. The analysed material was cDNA or gDNA that came from T cells, B-cell-depleted T cells, or PBMCs.

Original handling: Amplified reference gene primers provided the basis for estimating nucleated cell counts. Method: immunoSEQ multiplex PCR; TCRdb's copy keeps in-frame clones and lacks some. V and J calls plus clone size are reproduced from that table; the DNA served to infer D and trimming. The table includes 250,000 to 300,000 clones, 89% detected once. Germline assignment: CDR1 SNHLY and CDR2 FYNNEI. The CDR3 runs to 15 residues. V dropped 6 bases and J dropped 5; count of bases not matched to a gene: 9. The rearrangement links TRBV2 to TRBJ2-2; 7 bases agree with TRBD2. This clonotype was sampled from a woman aged 60-70 years with acute or convalescent COVID-19. The specimen was peripheral blood. For the CDR3, the DNA is TGTGCCAGCAGCGGGGCGGGAGTTGAGACCGGGGAGCTGTTTTTT. It is translated as CASSGAGVETGELFF.